The 26 T cell receptor beta chains below come from one sample, sequenced in a study of T-cell reconstitution after alpha-beta-depleted transplantation in children. Unique molecular identifiers were incorporated into the prepared TCRbeta library. MiXCR, applied by TCRdb to the PCR reads, yields one record per CDR3 protein. The data contain 450,000 to 500,000 distinct CDR3 sequences, around 12% of them singletons. The source was PBMCs from the stem cell graft donor, collected from the stem cell graft. These receptors all stem from a human donor who donated a stem cell graft to a child with combined immunodeficiency.

This clonotype occurred a few times. The chain has TRBV2 and TRBJ2-2, with a weak D call TRBD1 (5 bases). This CDR3 has 15 residues. V shed 4 bases and J shed 0 bases, with 9 bases lying between them. Germline CDR1 is SNHLY and CDR2 is FYNNEI. The CDR3 here is CASSVRGPNTGELFF. As DNA, the CDR3 is TGTGCCAGCAGTGTAAGGGGCCCGAACACCGGGGAGCTGTTTTTT. The full variable domain, completed using reference TRBV2 and TRBJ2-2, is EPEVTQTPSHQVTQMGQEVILRCVPISNHLYFYWYRQILGQKVEFLVSFYNNEISEKSEIFDDQFSVERPDGSNFTLKIRSTKLEDSAMYFCASSVRGPNTGELFFGEGSRLTVL.

The chain combines TRBV12-5 with TRBJ1-1, with D uncertain. Trimming pared 5 bases from V and 6 bases from J, leaving 10 bases between. Germline lookup yields CDR1 LGHNT and CDR2 FRNRAP. The CDR3 totals 12 residues. The CDR3 reads CASGPRRSEAFF. The CDR3 nucleotides are TGTGCTAGTGGTCCCAGACGGTCTGAAGCTTTCTTT.

The V call is TRBV20-1, the J call TRBJ2-1; 12 nucleotides agree with TRBD2. The CDR3 covers 14 residues. Trimming took 5 bases from V and 6 from J; bases not matched to a gene: 5. Per germline, CDR1 DFQATT and CDR2 SNEGSKA (reference sequence). CDR3 nucleotide sequence: TGCAGTGCTTGCGGACTAGCGGGAACCAATGAGCAGTTCTTC. Amino acids: CSACGLAGTNEQFF.

Many counts were recorded for this clonotype. This sequence joins TRBV5-1 and TRBJ2-7, with TRBD1 matching 7 bases. Germline V CDR1 and CDR2: SGHRS, YFSETQ. V was clipped by 4 bases and J by 2 bases; unmatched bases: 9. This CDR3 has 15 amino acids. The CDR3 loop reads CASSSVPGQTYEQYF. CDR3 nucleotides: TGCGCCAGCAGCAGTGTACCGGGACAGACCTACGAGCAGTACTTC.

This clonotype was counted a few times. The rearrangement uses TRBV10-3 and TRBJ2-1, with a possible D match to TRBD1 (5 bases). V was clipped by 7 bases and J by 10 bases, with 11 bases between them. Per the germline V gene, CDR1 is ENHRY and CDR2 is SYGVKD. The CDR3 consists of 11 residues. CDR3 region: CAITIGAEQFF. CDR3 sequence (DNA): TGTGCCATCACCATTGGGGCAGAGCAGTTCTTC.

This clonotype has a single count. The chain carries TRBV6-2 or TRBV6-3 and TRBJ2-7; possibly TRBD1 for D (6 bases). This CDR3 comprises 13 residues. V lost 7 bases, J lost 0 bases, and 10 bases lay in between. Germline V lookup: CDR1 MNHEY, CDR2 SVGEGT. The DNA of the CDR3 is TGTGCCAGCATTGACAGGACCTCCTACGAGCAGTACTTC. Protein sequence: CASIDRTSYEQYF.

In its sample, this clonotype was seen many times. This chain connects TRBV24-1 to TRBJ2-1; 10 nucleotides line up with TRBD2. Germline trimming cut 4 bases from V and 6 bases from J; bases unmatched to any gene: 8. This CDR3 is 16 amino acids long. Germline lookup yields CDR1 KGHDR and CDR2 SFDVKD. The CDR3 reads CATSDRTSGTLNEQFF. CDR3 DNA: TGTGCCACCAGTGACAGAACTAGCGGGACCCTCAATGAGCAGTTCTTC.

This clonotype came up many times. CDR3 residues: CSVLLITDTQYF. The CDR3 DNA sequence: TGCAGCGTCCTACTGATCACAGATACGCAGTATTTT. The chain uses TRBV29-1 and TRBJ2-3; D is ambiguous. The germline V and J ends were trimmed by 6 bases and 2 bases, with 9 bases remaining between them. The germline V gene has CDR1 SQVTM and CDR2 ANQGSEA. The CDR3 runs to 12 residues.

This clonotype was recorded once. The chain recombines TRBV6-1 with TRBJ2-2; weak D call: TRBD1 (5 bases). The CDR3 runs 13 residues. V was trimmed by 7 bases and J by 3 bases, leaving 9 bases between them. CDR1 is MNHNS and CDR2 is SASEGT in the germline V gene. The CDR3 region is CASIRVDTGELFF. CDR3 nucleotide sequence: TGTGCCAGCATCAGGGTGGACACCGGGGAGCTGTTTTTT.

V is TRBV5-4 and J is TRBJ2-5, with TRBD2 identical over 7 bases. The germline V gene has CDR1 SGHNT and CDR2 YYREEE (reference sequence). The CDR3 extends over 13 amino acids. V shed 4 bases and J 5 bases; nucleotides not matched to a gene: 5. The CDR3 region is CASSPRGVETQYF. CDR3 coding DNA: TGTGCCAGCAGCCCTCGGGGGGTGGAGACCCAGTACTTC.

This clonotype occurred a few times. This chain uses TRBV11-1 with TRBJ2-1; 14 bases fit TRBD2. The CDR3 is 18 amino acids. Germline CDR1 reads SGHAT; CDR2 reads FQDESV (reference sequence). The V gene end was trimmed by 4 bases and the J gene end by 0 bases; junction bases not matched to a gene: 5. This CDR3 reads CASSWTSGGSSSYNEQFF. CDR3 DNA: TGTGCCAGCAGCTGGACTAGCGGGGGGTCGAGCTCCTACAATGAGCAGTTCTTC.

J is TRBJ2-7 and V is TRBV12-3 or TRBV12-4, with 7 positions matching TRBD2. Germline trimming cut 8 bases from V and 2 bases from J; bases unmatched to any gene: 6. The CDR3 totals 13 residues. The CDR3 region is CASHSSGTYEQYF. The CDR3 nucleotides are TGTGCCAGCCATTCTAGCGGCACCTACGAGCAGTACTTC.

V usage is TRBV5-5 and J usage is TRBJ2-7; 11 bases line up with TRBD2. The CDR3 is 16 amino acids. Trimming cost V 3 bases and J 6 bases; bases outside gene matches: 11. The germline gives CDR1 SGHKS, CDR2 YYEKEE (reference sequence). CDR3: CASSWDRLAGLGEQYF. The DNA for the CDR3 is TGTGCCAGCAGCTGGGATCGACTAGCGGGGCTGGGCGAGCAGTACTTC. Filled out from reference TRBV5-5 and TRBJ2-7, the complete variable domain reads DAGVTQSPTHLIKTRGQQVTLRCSPISGHKSVSWYQQVLGQGPQFIFQYYEKEERGRGNFPDRFSARQFPNYSSELNVNALLLGDSALYLCASSWDRLAGLGEQYFGPGTRLTVT.

This clonotype has a handful of counts. The chain joins TRBV21-1 to TRBJ2-6; the table names TRBD1, a call not compared with the DNA. TRBV21-1 has pseudogene status. The CDR3 extends over 23 amino acids. The CDR3 region has the DNA TGTGCCAGCAGCAAATTTGTCGGACTAAACCGGGACAGTGCGCCCTCTGGGGCCAACGTCCTGACTTTC. Translated, it gives CASSKFVGLNRDSAPSGANVLTF.

The V gene is TRBV20-1, the J gene TRBJ1-1; D is unclear. Trimming left V 5 bases short and J 1 base short, with 11 bases between. This CDR3 contains 13 residues. Germline V gene data show CDR1 as DFQATT and CDR2 as SNEGSKA (reference sequence). The CDR3 region has the DNA TGCAGTGCTGCGGACGACTGGAACACTGAAGCTTTCTTT. Translating gives CSAADDWNTEAFF.

In this sample, this clonotype turned up a few times. This rearrangement joins TRBV19 to TRBJ2-6; weak D call: TRBD1 (6 bases). The CDR3 covers 17 residues. Per the germline V gene, CDR1 is LNHDA and CDR2 is SQIVND (reference sequence). V was shortened by 3 bases and J by 1 base, with 13 bases between the two germline ends. The CDR3 DNA reads as TGTGCCAGTAGTATTGCAGGGGAATTATCTGGGGCCAACGTCCTGACTTTC. Encoded protein: CASSIAGELSGANVLTF.

This clonotype was observed at least ten times. V is TRBV27 and J is TRBJ1-1, with D perhaps TRBD1 (5 bases). CDR3 size: 13 residues. Trimming pared 5 bases from V and 4 bases from J, leaving 11 bases between. Germline values: CDR1 MNHEY, CDR2 SMNVEV (reference sequence). In nucleotides, the CDR3 is TGTGCCAGCAGTCTCAGGGAGGGCACTGAAGCTTTCTTT. Its protein is CASSLREGTEAFF.

V usage is TRBV10-3 and J usage is TRBJ1-2, with TRBD1 matching over 7 bases. The germline V gene has CDR1 ENHRY and CDR2 SYGVKD. V lost 4 bases and J lost 4; bases outside the gene matches: 12. CDR3 length equals 16 residues. CDR3 in amino acids: CAISGTGPRGIYGYTF. CDR3 in DNA: TGTGCCATCAGTGGGACAGGCCCCAGGGGCATCTATGGCTACACCTTC.

This clonotype was picked up many times. CDR3: CASSEYLKETQYF. The DNA of the CDR3 is TGTGCCAGCAGTGAATATCTAAAAGAGACCCAGTACTTC. This rearrangement joins TRBV25-1 to TRBJ2-5; the D is unclear. V lost 0 bases and J 3 bases, leaving 5 bases between the germline ends. This CDR3 region has 13 residues. CDR1 is MGHDK, CDR2 SYGVNS, per germline.

This clonotype was seen a handful of times. Here the CDR3 reads CASSFLAGTTDTQYF. CDR3 DNA: TGTGCCAGCAGCTTCTTAGCGGGAACCACAGATACGCAGTATTTT. The chain employs TRBV7-9 and TRBJ2-3, with 8 bases lining up with TRBD2. The germline V gene has CDR1 SEHNR and CDR2 FQNEAQ (reference sequence). Unmatched junction bases numbered 4, after V lost 3 bases and J lost 2 bases. CDR3 length equals 15 residues.

This clonotype was found many times. This rearrangement joins TRBV5-1 to TRBJ2-1; 7 bases are a match to TRBD2. V shed 0 bases, J shed 7 bases, and the junction held 7 bases outside the gene matches. This CDR3 spans 15 amino acids. CDR1 and CDR2 (germline): SGHRS, YFSETQ. CDR3 sequence reads: CASSLGIQRDNEQFF. The CDR3 coding sequence is TGCGCCAGCAGCTTGGGGATCCAGCGGGATAATGAGCAGTTCTTC.

The CDR3 reads CASSFAIRTLGDTDTQYF. The CDR3 DNA follows: TGTGCCAGCAGTTTCGCCATCAGGACCCTGGGGGATACAGATACGCAGTATTTT. V usage is TRBV12-3 or TRBV12-4 and J usage is TRBJ2-3; either TRBD1 or TRBD2 may fit D (5 bases each). This CDR3 comprises 18 residues. The ends were cut back, 3 bases at V and 3 bases at J, with 22 bases in the middle.

This clonotype was seen a few times. This chain uses TRBV7-2 with TRBJ2-7, with 7 nucleotides matching TRBD2. The CDR3 is 15 amino acids. Germline V gene data show CDR1 as SGHTA and CDR2 as FQGNSA. V was pared by 0 bases and J by 4 bases, with 6 bases of the junction left unmatched. The CDR3 region has the DNA TGTGCCAGCAGCTTAGCGGGGGGGACGGGTTACGAGCAGTACTTC. Protein sequence: CASSLAGGTGYEQYF. The variable domain in full, completed from reference TRBV7-2 and TRBJ2-7, reads GAGVSQSPSNKVTEKGKDVELRCDPISGHTALYWYRQSLGQGLEFLIYFQGNSAPDKSGLPSDRFSAERTGGSVSTLTIQRTQQEDSAVYLCASSLAGGTGYEQYFGPGTRLTVT.

This clonotype was recorded a few times. The chain combines TRBV4-3 with TRBJ2-7; tentatively, D is TRBD2 (5 bases). This CDR3 is built from 15 residues. V dropped 0 bases and J dropped 2 bases, with 11 bases sitting between them. Germline loops: CDR1 LGHNA, CDR2 YSLEER. The CDR3 bases are TGCGCCAGCAGCCAAGATCCTGACGGGACCTACGAGCAGTACTTC. Its translation is CASSQDPDGTYEQYF.

The chain carries TRBV6-2 or TRBV6-3 and TRBJ2-1, with TRBD2 matching over 12 bases. This CDR3 region has 21 residues. CDR1 MNHEY and CDR2 SVGEGT come from the germline V gene. V gave up 5 bases and J gave up 7 bases; unmatched junction bases: 24. CDR3 region: CASSLPLRDTLAGGKENEQFF. The CDR3 region has the DNA TGTGCCAGCAGTCTACCCCTCAGGGATACCCTAGCGGGAGGGAAGGAGAATGAGCAGTTCTTC.

The rearrangement links TRBV24-1 to TRBJ2-7; 10 nucleotides line up with TRBD1. The trim removed 5 bases at V and 2 bases at J, leaving 5 bases unmatched. Per germline, CDR1 KGHDR and CDR2 SFDVKD. This CDR3 is built from 15 residues. The CDR3 DNA is TGTGCCACCAGTGGTGGACAGGGGGGGGCCTACGAGCAGTACTTC. Its protein product is CATSGGQGGAYEQYF.